One sample yielded the 20 T cell receptor beta chains listed below, sequenced in a study of cytomegalovirus exposure and HLA in healthy donors (TCRdb year 2017). The method was the immunoSEQ multiplex PCR assay. The multiplex PCR relied on a mix of 60 forward primers for TCR Vbeta segments and 13 reverse primers for TCR Jbeta segments. The clones in this table, taken by TCRdb from immuneACCESS, are in-frame only. Not every clone is retained; where verified, under half of the shortfall comes from an unresolved V gene, and the cause of the rest is unknown. The sample table records some 83,000 clones; 70% to 75% of these occur just once. The top ten clones comprise about 4% of the sample. The sequencing input was PBMCs. The receptors were sampled from a man aged 55 to 70 in good health and CMV-seronegative.

This clone was counted once. The rearrangement uses TRBV2 and TRBJ2-1, with a possible D match to TRBD2 (6 bases). The germline V gene encodes CDR1 SNHLY and CDR2 FYNNEI. Trimming removed 8 bases at V and 0 bases at J, with 17 bases between. The CDR3 totals 16 residues. CDR3 nucleotides: TGTGCCAGCGGAGGGACGGGTAGAATCTCCTACAATGAGCAGTTCTTC. This codes for CASGGTGRISYNEQFF.

The genes are TRBV7-2 and TRBJ1-3; tentatively, D is TRBD1 (6 bases). V gave up 5 bases and J gave up 2 bases, with 13 bases separating them. The CDR3 is 15 amino acids. From germline, CDR1 is SGHTA and CDR2 FQGNSA. In nucleotides, the CDR3 is TGTGCCAGCAGCCGCCCCGGGACACCTGGAAACACCATATATTTT. Its protein is CASSRPGTPGNTIYF.

The CDR3 here is CASSSNGGAGQPQHF. The CDR3 DNA follows: TGTGCCAGCAGCTCAAACGGGGGGGCGGGTCAGCCCCAGCATTTT. This chain connects TRBV7-2 to TRBJ1-5; tentatively, D is TRBD1 (6 bases). There are 15 residues in the CDR3. Germline V lookup: CDR1 SGHTA, CDR2 FQGNSA. Between the trimmed V and J ends, which lost 4 bases and 6 bases, there was a span of 16 bases.

This chain uses TRBV5-6 with TRBJ1-2; 8 positions agree with TRBD1. Losses at the gene ends were 4 bases for V and 7 bases for J; bases not matched to a gene: 12. This CDR3 has 15 residues. Looked up from germline, CDR1 is SGHDT and CDR2 is YYEEEE. CDR3: CASSTGQGRWFGYTF. DNA for the CDR3: TGTGCCAGCAGCACCGGACAGGGCAGGTGGTTTGGCTACACCTTC.

The V gene is TRBV9, the J gene TRBJ2-1, with 8 bases fitting TRBD2. CDR1 and CDR2 (germline): SGDLS, YYNGEE. This CDR3 has 16 residues. Trimming cost V 4 bases and J 6 bases; bases outside gene matches: 12. This chain's CDR3 is CASSFGAGGTPNEQFF. In DNA form, the CDR3 reads TGTGCCAGCAGCTTTGGGGCGGGGGGCACCCCCAATGAGCAGTTCTTC.

In nucleotides, the CDR3 is TGTGCCACCAGCAGGACCCTAGGGGGTGCGGAGACCCAGTACTTC. It translates to CATSRTLGGAETQYF. This chain links TRBV15 with TRBJ2-5; D might be TRBD1 (6 bases). Trimming took off 3 bases at V and 5 bases at J, with 16 bases between the two ends. The CDR3 sequence is 15 residues long. Germline CDR1 reads LNHNV; CDR2 reads YYDKDF (reference sequence).

This clone came up once. V usage is TRBV7-6 and J usage is TRBJ1-6; perhaps TRBD1 as D (6 bases). Germline CDR1 SGHVS, CDR2 FNYEAQ. CDR3 length: 15 amino acids. Trimming pared 4 bases from V and 2 bases from J, leaving 9 bases between. CDR3 DNA: TGTGCCAGCAGCTCGACAGGCCCCTATAATTCACCCCTCCACTTT. This encodes CASSSTGPYNSPLHF.

This rearrangement joins TRBV29-1 to TRBJ1-1, with 7 bases matching TRBD1. With V trimmed by 4 bases and J by 5 bases, 4 bases remained unmatched. This CDR3 region has 12 residues. In germline, CDR1 is SQVTM, CDR2 ANQGSEA. The CDR3 sequence is CSVATGWTEAFF. CDR3 sequence (DNA): TGCAGCGTTGCGACAGGGTGGACTGAAGCTTTCTTT.

The V gene is TRBV6-6, the J gene TRBJ1-1; the D is unclear. The CDR3 consists of 15 residues. Trimming stripped 0 bases from V and 5 bases from J, with 13 bases between. The germline V gene has CDR1 MNHNY and CDR2 SVGAGI (reference sequence). The CDR3 DNA follows: TGTGCCAGCAGTTACTCGAACGGCGGAGTTACTGAAGCTTTCTTT. Encoded protein: CASSYSNGGVTEAFF.

This clone occurred a few times. The chain combines TRBV2 with TRBJ1-1; D is uncertain. The CDR3 loop spans 11 amino acids. Germline CDR1 and CDR2: SNHLY and FYNNEI. The V end lost 7 bases, the J end lost 2 bases, and 5 bases lay between the germline ends. CDR3 DNA sequence: TGTGCCAGCAAAGCTAACACTGAAGCTTTCTTT. Translating gives CASKANTEAFF.

The chain joins TRBV9 to TRBJ2-1; D ambiguous. The ends were cut back, 1 base at V and 6 bases at J, with 8 bases in the middle. The CDR3 spans 13 residues. Germline CDR1 is SGDLS and CDR2 is YYNGEE. The CDR3: CASSVSGTNEQFF. In DNA, the CDR3 is TGTGCCAGCAGCGTATCTGGCACCAATGAGCAGTTCTTC.

V gene TRBV30 combines with J gene TRBJ1-2; 7 bases are a match to TRBD1. The trim removed 4 bases at V and 4 bases at J, leaving 9 bases unmatched. CDR1 and CDR2 from the germline V gene are GTSNPN and SVGIG (reference sequence). This CDR3 comprises 14 residues. For the CDR3, the DNA is TGTGCCTGGACGTCACAGGGGATACGCTATGGCTACACCTTC. Its protein product is CAWTSQGIRYGYTF.

This clone was picked up one time. V gene TRBV7-9 combines with J gene TRBJ1-4; tentatively, D is TRBD1 (5 bases). Germline assignment: CDR1 SEHNR and CDR2 FQNEAQ (reference sequence). V lost 5 bases and J 11 bases, leaving 9 bases between the germline ends. The CDR3 is 11 residues long. The CDR3 sequence is CASSPDNKLFF. The CDR3 nucleotides read TGTGCCAGCAGCCCGGACAACAAACTGTTTTTT.

The V call is TRBV11-2, the J call TRBJ2-2, with D unclear. This CDR3 has 14 amino acids. V dropped 2 bases and J dropped 4 bases, with 8 bases sitting between them. Germline CDR1 reads SGHAT; CDR2 reads FQNNGV. The CDR3 DNA is TGTGCCAGCAGCTTAATTTTAGCCACCGGGGAGCTGTTTTTT. It specifies CASSLILATGELFF.

The chain couples TRBV21-1 to TRBJ2-3; the D call in the table, TRBD2, was not verified against the DNA. TRBV21-1 is labeled a pseudogene. The CDR3 spans 17 residues. The CDR3 nucleotides read TGTGCCAGCAGCGCTCGACCGTCGCGCGGAAGCACAGATACGCAGTATTTT. Its translation: CASSARPSRGSTDTQYF.

The chain couples TRBV9 to TRBJ1-2, with D unresolved. The CDR3 extends over 13 amino acids. V shed 4 bases and J shed 4 bases, with 11 bases lying between them. From germline, CDR1 is SGDLS and CDR2 YYNGEE. The CDR3: CASSPTTSYGYTF. CDR3 DNA sequence: TGTGCCAGCAGCCCTACCACGTCCTATGGCTACACCTTC.

The V and J genes are TRBV27 and TRBJ1-1; 9 bases are shared with TRBD1. The CDR3 sequence is 14 residues long. V lost 8 bases to trimming and J lost 0 bases; unmatched junction nucleotides: 4. Germline-derived CDR1 and CDR2 are MNHEY and SMNVEV (reference sequence). Here the CDR3 reads CASCTGGLNTEAFF. Here the CDR3 DNA reads TGTGCCAGCTGTACAGGGGGCCTGAACACTGAAGCTTTCTTT.

The V and J genes are TRBV28 and TRBJ1-3; 7 bases are a match to TRBD1. Germline V CDR1 and CDR2: MDHEN, SYDVKM. J gave up 4 bases and V 6 bases, and 6 bases lay outside the gene matches. The CDR3 runs to 14 residues. For the CDR3, the DNA is TGTGCCAGCAGACCACAGGGGAACGGAAACACCATATATTTT. It codes for CASRPQGNGNTIYF.

The rearrangement joins TRBV5-1 to TRBJ2-5; D possibly corresponds to TRBD2 (7 bases). The CDR3 runs 14 residues. V was pared by 0 bases and J by 4 bases, with 10 bases between. Germline assignment: CDR1 SGHRS and CDR2 YFSETQ. CDR3 bases: TGCGCCAGCAGCTTGGGGCGGGGGCGAGAGACCCAGTACTTC. Translating gives CASSLGRGRETQYF.

The chain uses TRBV6-5 and TRBJ1-2; 7 bases map to TRBD1. V lost 5 bases to trimming and J lost 7 bases; unmatched junction nucleotides: 10. Germline V gives CDR1 MNHEY, CDR2 SVGAGI. This CDR3 is 14 amino acids long. The CDR3 loop reads CASSPDREFGGYTF. In nucleotides, the CDR3 is TGTGCCAGCAGTCCTGACAGGGAATTCGGTGGCTACACCTTC.